This T cell receptor beta chain was obtained from a study of blood T cell repertoires in COVID-19. This clone is a singleton in its sample. In the authors' workflow: Amplification of reference gene primers provided the estimated nucleated cell counts. Clones were sequenced by immunoSEQ multiplex PCR, and TCRdb holds only the in-frame ones, with some missing. V, J and clone size were drawn from that table, and D and trimming were deduced from the DNA. The sample shows 150,000 or so clones, more than 75% of them seen only once. The sequencing sample was made of peripheral blood. The TCR comes from a human donor with acute or convalescent COVID-19. The donor label of this sample is uncertain.

CDR3 protein: CASTNDRRSSYTQYF. CDR3 DNA: TGTGCCAGTACTAATGACAGGCGAAGCTCATATACGCAGTATTTT. The chain recombines TRBV19 with TRBJ2-3; tentative D call: TRBD1 (6 bases). Per germline, CDR1 LNHDA and CDR2 SQIVND (reference sequence). The germline V and J ends were trimmed by 7 bases and 7 bases, with 21 bases remaining between them. The CDR3 loop spans 15 amino acids.